One sample yielded the 18 T cell receptor beta chains listed below, sequenced in a study of blood T cells in healthy people across ages. A second PCR, run for about 7 to 12 cycles, used a sample-barcoded 5' primer plus a J-beta primer mix. From the 5' RACE reads, TCRdb called clonotypes with MiXCR, one entry per CDR3 protein. Among 550,000 to 600,000 distinct CDR3 sequences listed, 45% to 55% were seen once. Sequencing used blood. These receptors were taken from an older man in good health.

In its sample, this clonotype was seen many times. The gene calls are TRBV6-6 and TRBJ1-4; 8 bases map to TRBD1. The CDR3 has 15 residues. J was trimmed by 7 bases and V by 3 bases; bases with no gene match: 7. CDR1 MNHNY and CDR2 SVGAGI come from the germline V gene (reference sequence). The CDR3 spells CASSYSNRGFEKLFF. CDR3 coding DNA: TGTGCCAGCAGTTATTCGAACAGGGGGTTTGAAAAACTGTTTTTT.

The table lists this clonotype with a count of one. One base away lies a much larger clone, so this may be a sequencing read error. J is TRBJ2-4 and V is TRBV6-6; D may match TRBD1 or TRBD2 (5 bases each). The CDR3 has 16 amino acids. Germline lookup yields CDR1 MNHNY and CDR2 SVGAGI (reference sequence). In nucleotides, the CDR3 is TGTGCCGGCAGTTACTCGCCGGGGCCGGCCAAAAACATTCAGTACTTC. This encodes CAGSYSPGPAKNIQYF.

The sample holds a few counts of this clonotype. V is TRBV15 and J is TRBJ1-2, with D hard to call. The germline gives CDR1 LNHNV, CDR2 YYDKDF (reference sequence). V lost 0 bases to trimming and J lost 2 bases, with 13 bases between them. The CDR3 has 16 residues. DNA for the CDR3: TGTGCCACCAGCAGAGAAGTCCGGACGGGGAACTATGGCTACACCTTC. This sequence encodes CATSREVRTGNYGYTF.

In the case of this clonotype: A much larger clone differs by one base, so this may be a read error. J is TRBJ2-1 and V is TRBV6-6; 8 positions match TRBD1. CDR3 length: 14 amino acids. The germline gives CDR1 MNHNY, CDR2 SVGAGI (reference sequence). The chain's CDR3 is CVSSPTGAYNEQFF. CDR3 nucleotide sequence: TGTGTCAGCAGTCCGACAGGGGCGTACAATGAGCAGTTCTTC.

The chain combines TRBV7-9 with TRBJ1-1; 12 nucleotides line up with TRBD1. After removal of 1 base from V and 5 bases from J, the junction contained 8 bases not matched to a gene. Per germline, CDR1 SEHNR and CDR2 FQNEAQ (reference sequence). The CDR3 covers 17 residues. CDR3 in DNA: TGTGCCAGCAGCTTAGGAGGGGGACAGGGGGCGAGAACTGAAGCTTTCTTT. Protein sequence: CASSLGGGQGARTEAFF.

This clonotype was counted a few times. The chain combines TRBV25-1 with TRBJ2-1; 8 bases agree with TRBD2. Germline lookup yields CDR1 MGHDK and CDR2 SYGVNS. The CDR3 is 15 residues long. V was clipped by 3 bases and J by 8 bases; unmatched bases: 9. CDR3 residues: CASSEQSGSFHEQFF. The CDR3 DNA is TGTGCCAGCAGTGAGCAGAGCGGGAGTTTCCATGAGCAGTTCTTC.

This sequence joins TRBV20-1 and TRBJ2-7; D gene ambiguous. The CDR3 spans 12 residues. The germline CDR1 and CDR2 sequences are DFQATT and SNEGSKA (reference sequence). V was cut by 0 bases and J by 3 bases, with 6 bases left in between. This chain's CDR3 is CSAREGFYEQYF. The CDR3 bases are TGCAGTGCTAGAGAGGGTTTCTACGAGCAGTACTTC.

The CDR3, as DNA: TGTGCCAGCAGCGCCCGGTCGGGCGTCGCAGATACGCAGTATTTT. Translation gives CASSARSGVADTQYF. This chain links TRBV9 with TRBJ2-3, with D hard to call. From germline, CDR1 is SGDLS and CDR2 YYNGEE. Trimming left V 3 bases short and J 4 bases short, with 15 bases between. The CDR3 length is 15 residues.

V and J are TRBV15 and TRBJ1-2; D uncertain. CDR3 size: 14 residues. Trimming removed 0 bases at V and 8 bases at J, with 13 bases between. The V gene's germline CDR1 is LNHNV and CDR2 YYDKDF (reference sequence). As DNA, the CDR3 is TGTGCCACCAGCAGAGACTTCTCGAATTTGGGCTACACCTTC. This translates into CATSRDFSNLGYTF.

This chain connects TRBV5-1 to TRBJ2-1; the D gene is possibly TRBD2 (6 bases). Germline CDR1 reads SGHRS; CDR2 reads YFSETQ. This CDR3 region has 14 residues. V dropped 3 bases and J dropped 0 bases, with 7 bases sitting between them. This CDR3 reads CASSSDYSYNEQFF. The CDR3 coding sequence is TGCGCCAGCAGCTCGGACTACTCCTACAATGAGCAGTTCTTC.

This chain connects TRBV28 to TRBJ2-5; D is ambiguous. The CDR3 spans 13 residues. The germline CDR1 and CDR2 sequences are MDHEN and SYDVKM. Trimming shortened V by 5 bases and J by 4 bases, and 11 bases separated the two germline ends. The chain's CDR3 is CASSQQWRETQYF. Here the CDR3 DNA reads TGTGCCAGCAGTCAACAGTGGAGAGAGACCCAGTACTTC. Complete variable domain (other parts from reference TRBV28 and TRBJ2-5): DVKVTQSSRYLVKRTGEKVFLECVQDMDHENMFWYRQDPGLGLRLIYFSYDVKMKEKGDIPEGYSVSREKKERFSLILESASTNQTSMYLCASSQQWRETQYFGPGTRLLVL.

As for this clonotype: A much larger clone sits a single nucleotide away, making a read error possible. This chain links TRBV20-1 with TRBJ2-1, with D maybe TRBD2 (5 bases). Germline values: CDR1 DFQATT, CDR2 SNEGSKA (reference sequence). The CDR3 has 14 residues. CDR3 sequence reads: CSALRPTDYDEQFF. CDR3 DNA: TGCAGTGCTCTCCGTCCGACTGACTACGATGAGCAGTTCTTC.

This clonotype was seen just once. The germline gene is not matched at one end of the junction; a read error may be the cause. The rearrangement links TRBV6-5 to TRBJ1-5; a weak D match, TRBD1 (5 bases). Looked up from germline, CDR1 is MNHEY and CDR2 is SVGAGI. The CDR3 length is 15 residues. The CDR3 DNA reads TGTGCCTGCAGACTTTGGGGGGGTAACAATCAGCCCCAGCATTTT. Translated, it gives CACRLWGGNNQPQHF.

The chain joins TRBV4-2 to TRBJ2-1; tentative D call: TRBD1 (6 bases). CDR1 and CDR2 from the germline V gene are LGHNA and YNFKEQ. V gave up 4 bases and J gave up 4 bases, with 14 bases separating them. CDR3 length: 15 residues. As DNA, the CDR3 is TGTGCCAGCAGCCCAGGACAGCAAACTTACAATGAGCAGTTCTTC. Translating gives CASSPGQQTYNEQFF.

This clonotype was observed a few times. V is TRBV4-3 and J is TRBJ2-1; D remains unclear. The CDR3 length is 15 residues. Germline V gives CDR1 LGHNA, CDR2 YSLEER. V was pared by 0 bases and J by 10 bases, with 16 bases between. Written as DNA, the CDR3 is TGCGCCAGCAGCCAAGAATTAGACCCGTTAAGGGAGCAGTTCTTC. Protein product: CASSQELDPLREQFF.

Comments on this clonotype: A junction boundary mismatches the germline segment, possibly from a read error. The V call is TRBV7-9, the J call TRBJ1-6, with a weak D call TRBD1 (6 bases). The CDR3 loop spans 16 amino acids. CDR1 is SEHNR, CDR2 FQNEAQ, per germline (reference sequence). CDR3 sequence (DNA): TGTGCCAGCAGCTTACATCGTGCAGGGGTTCGGTCACCCCCCCACTTT. This codes for CASSLHRAGVRSPPHF. Using reference TRBV7-9 and TRBJ1-6 for the parts outside the CDR3, the full variable domain is DTGVSQNPRHKITKRGQNVTFRCDPISEHNRLYWYRQTLGQGPEFLTYFQNEAQLEKSRLLSDRFSAERPKGSFSTLEIQRTEQGDSAMYLCASSLHRAGVRSPPHFGNGTRLTVT.

In regard to this clonotype: The junction does not match germline at one end; this may be a read error. This rearrangement joins TRBV20-1 to TRBJ2-7, with 8 positions matching TRBD2. CDR1 and CDR2 from the germline V gene are DFQATT and SNEGSKA (reference sequence). The CDR3 is 14 residues long. The chain's CDR3 is CSAGRAGGVYKQYF. The CDR3 region has the DNA TGCAGTGCGGGACGGGCGGGGGGAGTCTACAAGCAGTACTTC.

This clonotype has a count of ten or more. V and J are TRBV6-6 and TRBJ1-6, with D tentatively TRBD1 (5 bases). This CDR3 contains 12 residues. Deletions cut 9 bases from V and 8 bases from J, with 11 bases between. The germline gives CDR1 MNHNY, CDR2 SVGAGI (reference sequence). CDR3: CARRDGDSPLHF. The CDR3, as DNA: TGTGCCAGGCGGGACGGGGATTCACCCCTCCACTTT.